This T cell receptor beta chain was recorded in a study of blood T cells in healthy people across ages. About the research overall: Using template switching, researchers captured about one barcoded beta molecule for each two T cells.

Study findings and constraints: Aged donors had fewer naive CD4+ cells and lower diversity than long-lived donors.

V was pared by 1 base and J by 3 bases, with 11 bases of the junction left unmatched. This CDR3 region has 18 residues. Germline V gene lookup returns CDR1 DFQATT and CDR2 SNEGSKA (reference sequence). Concerning this clonotype itself: Its specificity is not known.

A minimum of 5 micrograms of total RNA was extracted per sample. It was with a sample-barcoded 5' primer and a J-beta primer mix that a second PCR of about 6 to 12 cycles was run. Template switching added a 12-random-nucleotide identifier to every cDNA molecule. TCRdb itself ran the 5' RACE reads through MiXCR, one entry per CDR3 protein. The sample yields roughly 1.5 million distinct CDR3 sequences, around 40% seen once. The chain combines TRBV20-1 with TRBJ2-3; the match to TRBD2 covers 12 bases. The sample consisted of blood. The TCR was taken from a woman in her late teens or twenties in good health. The CDR3 is CSARGPVASGGGTDTQYF. Here the CDR3 DNA reads TGCAGTGCTAGAGGGCCCGTCGCTAGCGGGGGGGGAACAGATACGCAGTATTTT.